A selection of T cell receptor beta chains follows, all from one sample in a study of OX40 agonist ivuxolimab in advanced cancers. Sequencing used immunoSEQ multiplex PCR; TCRdb keeps in-frame clones, though not all of them. The table records 50,000 to 65,000 clones, 86% of them present only once. Sequences were derived from CD4+ or CD8+ T cells sorted from blood, sampled in a trial of the OX40 agonist ivuxolimab. The receptor set was obtained from an adult with an advanced solid tumor such as melanoma, head and neck, liver or kidney cancer. Both conserved end residues are part of each CDR3. D genes are given only for firm matches. Not all rows give a size; the values are once, few, many and, for expanded clones, a class.

j_call clone_size v_call d_call cdr3_aa cdr3_nt
TRBJ2-3 many TRBV29-1 . CSAAQGHSADTQYF TGCAGCGCCGCACAAGGTCACAGCGCAGATACGCAGTATTTT
TRBJ2-5 . TRBV2 TRBD2 CASSGLAGGTVRETQYF TGTGCCAGCAGCGGACTAGCGGGGGGTACTGTACGAGAGACCCAGTACTTC
TRBJ2-7 . TRBV6-5 TRBD2 CASSSPGGNEQYF TGTGCCAGCAGTTCCCCGGGGGGGAACGAGCAGTACTTC
TRBJ1-5 . TRBV4-2 . CASSHPPGGVGSNQPQHF TGTGCCAGCAGCCATCCTCCCGGGGGAGTGGGTAGCAATCAGCCCCAGCATTTT
TRBJ1-5 few TRBV5-1 . CASSLGENNQPQHF TGCGCCAGCAGCTTAGGTGAGAACAATCAGCCCCAGCATTTT
TRBJ1-6 . TRBV28 TRBD1 CASSPGTGNSPLHF TGTGCCAGCAGTCCGGGGACAGGTAATTCACCCCTCCACTTT
TRBJ2-7 . TRBV7-2 TRBD2 CASSSGTSGGARYEQYF TGTGCCAGCAGCTCGGGGACTAGCGGGGGGGCCAGGTACGAGCAGTACTTC
TRBJ2-5 . TRBV29-1 . CSVSLYQETQYF TGCAGCGTTAGCCTGTACCAAGAGACCCAGTACTTC
TRBJ1-2 once TRBV6-5 . CATHDSHSNYGYTF TGTGCGACCCACGACAGCCATTCTAACTATGGCTACACCTTC
TRBJ2-3 . TRBV6-1 . CASSDLTQYF TGTGCCAGCAGTGATCTTACGCAGTATTTT
TRBJ1-1 . TRBV7-8 . CASSVRGRDTEAFF TGTGCCAGCAGCGTGAGGGGTCGTGACACTGAAGCTTTCTTT
TRBJ2-2 . TRBV6-1 TRBD2 CASSEWGTSGGGTGELFF TGTGCCAGCAGTGAATGGGGGACTAGCGGGGGGGGGACCGGGGAGCTGTTTTTT
TRBJ2-2 . TRBV28 . CASRSAGPYTGELFF TGTGCCAGCCGAAGTGCGGGACCATACACCGGGGAGCTGTTTTTT
TRBJ2-5 . TRBV5-1 . CASSLGAKSQETQYF TGCGCCAGCAGCTTGGGGGCAAAGTCCCAAGAGACCCAGTACTTC
TRBJ1-5 . TRBV5-1 . CASSSGQSGGNQPQHF TGCGCCAGCAGCTCGGGCCAGTCAGGGGGCAATCAGCCCCAGCATTTT
TRBJ2-5 . TRBV19 . CASNRGSQETQYF TGTGCCAGTAATAGGGGGTCCCAAGAGACCCAGTACTTC
TRBJ1-6 . TRBV4-3 . CASSQVRDNSPLHF TGCGCCAGCAGCCAAGTACGGGATAATTCACCCCTCCACTTT
TRBJ2-7 . TRBV7-2 . CASSLVERSYEQYF TGTGCCAGCAGCTTAGTTGAGAGGTCCTACGAGCAGTACTTC